This T cell receptor beta chain was captured in a study of blood T cell repertoires in COVID-19. Study-level background: Specimens from acute and convalescent COVID-19 originated in the United States, Italy and Spain.

Sequenced by immunoSEQ multiplex PCR; TCRdb stores in-frame clones only, minus some. The sample carries about 260,000 clones, approximately 90% recorded once. This CDR3 has 16 amino acids. V gave up 1 base and J gave up 3 bases, with 10 bases separating them. CDR1 is LNHDA, CDR2 SQIVND, per germline (reference sequence). Sequenced material: peripheral blood. The chain carries TRBV19 and TRBJ1-6, with D uncertain. The TCR comes from a woman in her 40s with acute or convalescent COVID-19. CDR3 sequence: CASSIGEEVYNSPLHF. The CDR3 DNA reads as TGTGCCAGTAGTATAGGAGAAGAGGTCTATAATTCACCCCTCCACTTT.